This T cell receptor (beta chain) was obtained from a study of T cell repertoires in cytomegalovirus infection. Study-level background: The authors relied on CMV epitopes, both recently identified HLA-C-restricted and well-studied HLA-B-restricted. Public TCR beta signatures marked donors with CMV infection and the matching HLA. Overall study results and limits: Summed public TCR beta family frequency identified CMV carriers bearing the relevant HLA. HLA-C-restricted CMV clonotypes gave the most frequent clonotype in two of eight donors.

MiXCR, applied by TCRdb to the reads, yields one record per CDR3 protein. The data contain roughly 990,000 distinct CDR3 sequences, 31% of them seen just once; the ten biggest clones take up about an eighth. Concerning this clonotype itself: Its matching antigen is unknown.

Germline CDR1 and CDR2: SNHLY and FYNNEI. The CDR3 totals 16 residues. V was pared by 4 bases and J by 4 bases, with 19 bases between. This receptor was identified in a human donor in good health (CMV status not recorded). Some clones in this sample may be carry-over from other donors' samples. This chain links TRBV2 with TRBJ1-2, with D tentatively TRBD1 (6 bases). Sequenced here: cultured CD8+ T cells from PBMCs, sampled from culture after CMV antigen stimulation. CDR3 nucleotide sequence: TGTGCCAGCAGTGTCCTCGGGGAGGGGGGCACCTATGGCTACACCTTC. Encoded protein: CASSVLGEGGTYGYTF.